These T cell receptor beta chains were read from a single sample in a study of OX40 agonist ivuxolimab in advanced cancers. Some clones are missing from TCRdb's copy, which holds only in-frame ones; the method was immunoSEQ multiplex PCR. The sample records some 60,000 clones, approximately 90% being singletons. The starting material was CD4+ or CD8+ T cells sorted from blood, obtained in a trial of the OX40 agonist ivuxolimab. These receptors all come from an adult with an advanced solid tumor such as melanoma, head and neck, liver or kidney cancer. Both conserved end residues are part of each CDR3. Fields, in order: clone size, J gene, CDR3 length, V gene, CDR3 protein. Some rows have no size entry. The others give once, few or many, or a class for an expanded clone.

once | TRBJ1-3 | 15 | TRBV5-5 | CASSLLGLSGNTIYF
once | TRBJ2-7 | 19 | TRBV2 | CASITSPPGLAGGDHEQYF
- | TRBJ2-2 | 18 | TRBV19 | CASSIVGLAGVVTGELFF
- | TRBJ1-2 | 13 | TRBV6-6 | CASSPGANYGYTF
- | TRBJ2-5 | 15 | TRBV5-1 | CASSLGQGASETQYF
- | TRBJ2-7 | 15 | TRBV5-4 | CASSIDRVRVSEQYF
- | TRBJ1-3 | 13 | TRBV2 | CASIRGAGNTIYF
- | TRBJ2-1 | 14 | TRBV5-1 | CASSLDNSYNEQFF
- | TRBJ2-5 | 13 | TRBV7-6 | CASSLNPEEWVHF
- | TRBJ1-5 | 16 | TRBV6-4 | CASSDLDTHSNQPQHF
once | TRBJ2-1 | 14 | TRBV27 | CASSRTGTVREQFF
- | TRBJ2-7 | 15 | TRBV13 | CASSKYRVEGYEQYF
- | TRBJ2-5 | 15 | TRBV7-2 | CASSDPGVSRETQYF
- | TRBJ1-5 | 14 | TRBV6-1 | CASSDRDWGQPQHF
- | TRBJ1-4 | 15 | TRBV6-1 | CASSERRLTNEKLFF